Listed here are 32 T cell receptor beta chains from one sample, sequenced in a study of PD-1 blockade in classical Hodgkin lymphoma. Every patient was affected by relapse after autologous stem cell transplantation, while exposure to brentuximab vedotin was not uniform. Profiled with immunoSEQ multiplex PCR; TCRdb holds only in-frame clones, not every one. The sample has about 97,000 clones, approximately 88% seen once; the top ten hold 12%. The source material was peripheral blood mononuclear cells (PBMCs), sampled at baseline. The receptors were gathered from a human donor with classical Hodgkin lymphoma.

The V and J genes are TRBV6-5 and TRBJ2-7; TRBD1 aligns across 7 bases. With 2 bases clipped from V and 3 bases from J, the junction kept 10 bases outside the gene matches. CDR1 is MNHEY, CDR2 SVGAGI, per germline. This CDR3 contains 16 residues. CDR3 amino acids: CASSYTPGQTYYEQYF. CDR3 bases: TGTGCCAGCAGTTACACTCCGGGACAGACGTACTACGAGCAGTACTTC.

The chain is built from TRBV29-1 and TRBJ2-1; unclear D gene. Germline V gives CDR1 SQVTM, CDR2 ANQGSEA. The CDR3 sequence is 15 residues long. V lost 3 bases, J lost 3 bases, and 15 bases lay in between. The CDR3 DNA follows: TGCAGCGTTGATCCGGAGTTTACTATCTACAATGAGCAGTTCTTC. Protein sequence: CSVDPEFTIYNEQFF.

The V gene is TRBV5-6, the J gene TRBJ2-3; TRBD2 might be the D (6 bases). Germline values: CDR1 SGHDT, CDR2 YYEEEE. The CDR3 has 12 amino acids. With 4 bases removed from V and 4 bases from J, the gap between germline ends came to 7 bases. The CDR3 nucleotides read TGTGCCAGCAGCCCGGGGGCAGATACGCAGTATTTT. Encoded protein: CASSPGADTQYF. Full variable domain (rest looked up from reference TRBV5-6 and TRBJ2-3): DAGVTQSPTHLIKTRGQQVTLRCSPKSGHDTVSWYQQALGQGPQFIFQYYEEEERQRGNFPDRFSGHQFPNYSSELNVNALLLGDSALYLCASSPGADTQYFGPGTRLTVL.

V and J are TRBV11-2 and TRBJ2-3, with 8 nucleotides matching TRBD2. This CDR3 region has 16 residues. CDR1 is SGHAT and CDR2 is FQNNGV in the germline V gene. V lost 7 bases to trimming and J lost 2 bases; unmatched junction nucleotides: 11. CDR3 sequence reads: CASNPAFSGNTDTQYF. CDR3 bases: TGTGCCAGCAACCCAGCTTTTAGCGGGAACACAGATACGCAGTATTTT.

V usage is TRBV29-1 and J usage is TRBJ2-5, with D possibly matching TRBD1 (5 bases). Looked up from germline, CDR1 is SQVTM and CDR2 is ANQGSEA. The CDR3 totals 12 residues. The V end lost 4 bases, the J end lost 2 bases, and 8 bases lay between the germline ends. This chain's CDR3 is CSVGQIQETQYF. The CDR3 DNA reads as TGCAGCGTTGGACAGATACAAGAGACCCAGTACTTC.

The chain has TRBV6-4 and TRBJ1-2; D gene ambiguous. Deletions cut 0 bases from V and 3 bases from J, with 17 bases between. The CDR3 has 17 residues. Germline V CDR1 and CDR2: MRHNA, SNTAGT. This chain's CDR3 is CASSDSFTREVDYGYTF. The CDR3 region has the DNA TGTGCCAGCAGTGACTCCTTCACCAGAGAAGTCGACTATGGCTACACCTTC.

The chain carries TRBV11-3 and TRBJ2-2; D is uncertain. The germline V gene encodes CDR1 SGHNT and CDR2 YENEEA. The CDR3 has 14 amino acids. Trimming pared 0 bases from V and 3 bases from J, leaving 5 bases between. The CDR3 sequence: CASSLEAYTGELFF. The CDR3 DNA is TGTGCCAGCAGCTTAGAGGCGTACACCGGGGAGCTGTTTTTT.

The V and J genes are TRBV2 and TRBJ2-2; D is undetermined. Trimming cost V 2 bases and J 2 bases, with 9 bases left between them. CDR3 length: 15 residues. Germline CDR1 SNHLY, CDR2 FYNNEI. CDR3 protein: CASSETGLNTGELFF. The CDR3 DNA reads TGTGCCAGCAGTGAAACGGGTTTAAACACCGGGGAGCTGTTTTTT.

V gene TRBV10-3 combines with J gene TRBJ1-2, with 7 nucleotides matching TRBD1. This CDR3 contains 13 residues. V was clipped by 4 bases and J by 6 bases; unmatched bases: 5. Germline-derived CDR1 and CDR2 are ENHRY and SYGVKD. DNA for the CDR3: TGTGCCATCAGTGTTAGGCAGGGGGATGGCTACACCTTC. This sequence encodes CAISVRQGDGYTF.

This clone appeared a few times. The rearrangement joins TRBV11-2 to TRBJ2-5; D perhaps matches TRBD1 (6 bases). Germline lookup yields CDR1 SGHAT and CDR2 FQNNGV. The CDR3 covers 16 residues. Trimming took 8 bases from V and 2 from J, leaving 21 bases between them. The CDR3 loop reads CASAPGVRGEQETQYF. In DNA form, the CDR3 reads TGTGCCAGCGCTCCAGGGGTCAGGGGCGAACAAGAGACCCAGTACTTC.

The chain is built from TRBV4-3 and TRBJ1-2, with D perhaps matching TRBD1 (5 bases). The CDR3 spans 12 residues. Germline V CDR1 and CDR2: LGHNA, YSLEER. The V and J ends lost 5 bases and 6 bases respectively, with 10 bases between them. CDR3 nucleotide sequence: TGCGCCAGCAGCATTCAGGGAGATGGCTACACCTTC. This gives the protein CASSIQGDGYTF.

This chain joins TRBV5-1 and TRBJ1-3; 7 nucleotides agree with TRBD1. The germline gives CDR1 SGHRS, CDR2 YFSETQ. The V and J ends lost 4 bases and 2 bases, in that order; junction bases with no gene match: 3. CDR3 length: 14 amino acids. Written as DNA, the CDR3 is TGCGCCAGCAGCCCGGGGACAGCTGGAAACACCATATATTTT. Translated: CASSPGTAGNTIYF.

This clone is termed medium-sized. The genes are TRBV7-2 and TRBJ1-2; D possibly corresponds to TRBD1 (5 bases). V lost 6 bases to trimming and J lost 5 bases, with 13 bases between them. CDR1 and CDR2 from the germline V gene are SGHTA and FQGNSA. This CDR3 comprises 13 residues. This CDR3 is CASRQAVWYGYTF. The CDR3 DNA sequence: TGTGCCAGCAGACAGGCGGTGTGGTATGGCTACACCTTC.

The rearrangement joins TRBV19 to TRBJ2-7; 8 nucleotides align to TRBD1. CDR3 size: 15 residues. Germline-derived CDR1 and CDR2 are LNHDA and SQIVND (reference sequence). The junction had 13 bases not matched to a gene; V was cut back by 6 bases and J by 6 bases. As DNA, the CDR3 is TGTGCCAGTAGGGATGGCAGGGGGCGGCGGGGCGAGCAGTACTTC. It yields the protein CASRDGRGRRGEQYF.

The gene calls are TRBV6-5 and TRBJ2-3, with 10 bases identical to TRBD2. CDR1 and CDR2 (germline): MNHEY, SVGAGI. The CDR3 length is 15 residues. The J segment lost 7 bases and the V segment lost 6 bases, leaving 10 bases of the junction unmatched. CDR3 sequence reads: CASSRGLAVGHTQYF. DNA for the CDR3: TGTGCCAGCAGCCGAGGACTAGCGGTGGGTCATACGCAGTATTTT.

This chain links TRBV9 with TRBJ2-1; possibly TRBD2 for D (5 bases). The CDR3 sequence is 17 residues long. Germline V lookup: CDR1 SGDLS, CDR2 YYNGEE. The V gene lost 4 bases and the J gene lost 1 base, with 18 bases spanning the gap. The CDR3, as DNA: TGTGCCAGCAGCTCACGCGACCCTTGGACTTCCTACAATGAGCAGTTCTTC. It yields the protein CASSSRDPWTSYNEQFF.

The V call is TRBV9, the J call TRBJ2-5; 10 bases line up with TRBD2. Trimming cost V 0 bases and J 4 bases; bases outside gene matches: 9. Germline values: CDR1 SGDLS, CDR2 YYNGEE. The CDR3 extends over 17 amino acids. CDR3 amino acids: CASSVGGLAGVGETQYF. CDR3 DNA: TGTGCCAGCAGCGTAGGTGGCCTAGCGGGAGTGGGAGAGACCCAGTACTTC.

The chain carries TRBV19 and TRBJ1-1, with 8 bases identical to TRBD1. V shed 4 bases and J 0 bases; nucleotides not matched to a gene: 1. Germline assignment: CDR1 LNHDA and CDR2 SQIVND (reference sequence). The CDR3 totals 14 residues. CDR3 bases: TGTGCCAGTAGTAGACAGGGGATGAACACTGAAGCTTTCTTT. Its protein is CASSRQGMNTEAFF.

V gene TRBV5-1 combines with J gene TRBJ2-3; a weak D match, TRBD2 (5 bases). The V gene lost 0 bases and the J gene lost 4 bases, with 9 bases spanning the gap. This CDR3 contains 14 residues. The germline CDR1 and CDR2 sequences are SGHRS and YFSETQ. The chain's CDR3 is CASSLDVAPDTQYF. In DNA form, the CDR3 reads TGCGCCAGCAGCTTGGACGTAGCGCCAGATACGCAGTATTTT.

This chain connects TRBV18 to TRBJ2-7; D ambiguous. CDR1 and CDR2 (germline): KGHSH, LQKENI. V was pared by 6 bases and J by 3 bases, with 15 bases between. The CDR3 consists of 14 residues. The CDR3 reads CASSLAGTLYEQYF. DNA for the CDR3: TGTGCCAGCTCCCTCGCAGGCACGCTCTACGAGCAGTACTTC.

The chain joins TRBV10-3 to TRBJ2-6; no clear D gene. This CDR3 has 12 amino acids. Trimming took off 6 bases at V and 0 bases at J, with 0 bases between the two ends. Germline assignment: CDR1 ENHRY and CDR2 SYGVKD. The chain's CDR3 is CAISSGANVLTF. The DNA of the CDR3 is TGTGCCATCAGCTCTGGGGCCAACGTCCTGACTTTC.

For the CDR3, the DNA is TGTGCCAGCACCCCCTCACTAGCGGGAGTGTACAATGAGCAGTTCTTC. Translation: CASTPSLAGVYNEQFF. The rearrangement links TRBV27 to TRBJ2-1; 11 bases are a match to TRBD2. This CDR3 is built from 16 residues. Germline V gene data show CDR1 as MNHEY and CDR2 as SMNVEV (reference sequence). The ends lost 7 bases at V and 4 bases at J; junction bases unmatched: 9.

This clone was seen just once. The chain links TRBV14 to TRBJ1-2, with a tentative D call TRBD1 (5 bases). Trimming removed 1 base from V and 0 bases from J, with 12 bases in between. The CDR3 loop spans 16 amino acids. Germline V gene data show CDR1 as SGHDN and CDR2 as FVKESK. Written as DNA, the CDR3 is TGTGCCAGCAGCCAAGGGGGGACCAGAGCTAACTATGGCTACACCTTC. Protein: CASSQGGTRANYGYTF.

The chain carries TRBV19 and TRBJ1-5; the D gene is possibly TRBD1 (5 bases). V gave up 5 bases and J gave up 0 bases, with 20 bases separating them. CDR1 and CDR2 from the germline V gene are LNHDA and SQIVND (reference sequence). This CDR3 spans 18 amino acids. DNA of the CDR3: TGTGCCAGTAGTCCCCCTCGAGTGGGGGAGTTTAGCAATCAGCCCCAGCATTTT. Translation: CASSPPRVGEFSNQPQHF.

This clone was recorded only once. V gene TRBV6-5 combines with J gene TRBJ1-1; D remains ambiguous. Germline lookup yields CDR1 MNHEY and CDR2 SVGAGI. The V gene lost 0 bases and the J gene lost 5 bases, with 13 bases spanning the gap. The CDR3 totals 15 residues. The CDR3 region has the DNA TGTGCCAGCAGTTACTCGATTGGAGGGAGGACTGAAGCTTTCTTT. Encoded protein: CASSYSIGGRTEAFF.

Ten or more counts support this clone. A read error may produce the germline difference seen at one junction end. The CDR3 DNA reads as TGTGCCAGCAGCCCTAGAAGGACCCAAGCGACCCAGTACTTC. It is translated as CASSPRRTQATQYF. The rearrangement uses TRBV7-8 and TRBJ2-5, with D uncertain. Germline CDR1 SGHVS, CDR2 FQNEAQ. The CDR3 spans 14 residues.

The V call is TRBV7-2, the J call TRBJ2-7; 14 bases fit TRBD2. CDR1 SGHTA and CDR2 FQGNSA come from the germline V gene. There are 17 residues in the CDR3. Trimming removed 5 bases from V and 0 bases from J; junction bases left unmatched: 6. This CDR3 is CASSPRTSGRSSYEQYF. CDR3 DNA: TGTGCCAGCAGCCCACGGACTAGCGGGAGGAGCTCCTACGAGCAGTACTTC.

The chain links TRBV10-1 to TRBJ2-3, with D unresolved. Germline V lookup: CDR1 WNHNN, CDR2 SYGVQD (reference sequence). This CDR3 has 18 amino acids. Trimming removed 8 bases from V and 2 bases from J, with 26 bases in between. The chain's CDR3 is CASGYVAPKVWATDTQYF. For the CDR3, the DNA is TGCGCCAGCGGCTATGTGGCTCCAAAGGTGTGGGCCACAGATACGCAGTATTTT.

The J gene is TRBJ2-1, the V gene TRBV4-3; D remains ambiguous. Per the germline V gene, CDR1 is LGHNA and CDR2 is YSLEER. The ends were cut back, 1 base at V and 10 bases at J, with 14 bases in the middle. This CDR3 spans 14 amino acids. The DNA for the CDR3 is TGCGCCAGCAGCCAAGGTTTAGCCCGAAACGAGCAGTTCTTC. As protein: CASSQGLARNEQFF.

The chain employs TRBV4-1 and TRBJ1-4, with 8 bases identical to TRBD1. Germline values: CDR1 MGHRA, CDR2 YSYEKL. J lost 8 bases, V lost 1 base, and 6 bases had no gene match. The CDR3 has 15 amino acids. CDR3 nucleotide sequence: TGCGCCAGCAGCCAAGTCGGGACAGGCCCAGAAAAACTGTTTTTT. Translation gives CASSQVGTGPEKLFF.

The chain is built from TRBV6-5 and TRBJ2-1, with D unresolved. Trimming pared 8 bases from V and 7 bases from J, leaving 15 bases between. Germline loops: CDR1 MNHEY, CDR2 SVGAGI. CDR3 size: 13 residues. The CDR3 DNA sequence: TGTGCCAGCGGGATTGCCATAAGGAATGAGCAGTTCTTC. It codes for CASGIAIRNEQFF.

J is TRBJ2-7 and V is TRBV14, with D possibly being TRBD1 (5 bases). Germline CDR1 is SGHDN and CDR2 is FVKESK. This CDR3 has 13 residues. The germline V and J ends were trimmed by 5 bases and 3 bases, with 11 bases remaining between them. The CDR3 DNA sequence: TGTGCCAGCAGCTATGGGCAGGGCTACGAGCAGTACTTC. As protein: CASSYGQGYEQYF.